This T cell receptor (beta chain) was retrieved from a study of shared clonotypes between healthy human individuals. Study results and limitations: The researchers took only blood, and tissue repertoires probably look different. Generation probability values for non-shared clonotypes were lower than those for clonotypes shared by all four donors.

Germline V CDR1 and CDR2: SNHLY, FYNNEI. The J segment lost 4 bases and the V segment lost 9 bases, leaving 7 bases of the junction unmatched. There are 13 residues in the CDR3. On sorted subsets, replicate PCRs used 150 to 250 ng DNA, or tens of thousands of T cell genomes. TCRdb's table, derived via immunoSEQ multiplex PCR, lists solely in-frame clones and lacks some. The top ten hold 24% of the sample, which has about 680,000 clones, 92% seen once. CD45RO-negative, CCR7-selected cells formed the naive CD8 fraction, which excluded terminally differentiated effector memory CD45RA+ cells. Nashville, Tennessee was home to all donors, who were Caucasian adults. For this clone: Antigen: not known.

The V gene is TRBV2, the J gene TRBJ2-7; 9 nucleotides line up with TRBD2. This TCR was recovered from a man aged 25 to 40 in good health. The source material was naive CD8+ T cells sorted from blood. CDR3 protein: CARSGRSRYEQYF. The CDR3 DNA is TGTGCCAGGAGCGGGAGGAGTAGGTACGAGCAGTACTTC.